This entry lists 3 T cell receptor beta chains sequenced from one sample in a study of Graves' ophthalmopathy and Graves' hyperthyroidism. From RNA, the CDR3 regions of TCR beta chains were amplified and sequenced. The first round was an RT-PCR with HTBI primers, and the second round was a multiplex PCR. TCRdb re-analysed the multiplex PCR reads in MiXCR, keeping a single row per CDR3 protein. The top ten hold roughly 1.6% of the sample, which has fewer than 400,000 distinct CDR3 sequences, around 20% seen once. Sequenced: peripheral blood. Source of these receptors: a woman aged 18-35 years with Graves' ophthalmopathy.

This clonotype was seen at least ten times. The CDR3 DNA follows: TGTGCCGCCAAAGGGACCCACAGCTCCTACGAGCAGTACTTC. Translated, it gives CAAKGTHSSYEQYF. The rearrangement uses TRBV27 and TRBJ2-7; D could derive from TRBD1 or TRBD2 (5 bases each). V was shortened by 11 bases and J by 0 bases, with 17 bases between the two germline ends. This CDR3 comprises 14 residues. The germline CDR1 and CDR2 sequences are MNHEY and SMNVEV (reference sequence).

J is TRBJ1-2 and V is TRBV12-3 or TRBV12-4, with D uncertain. V lost 4 bases to trimming and J lost 6 bases, with 15 bases between them. The length of the CDR3 is 14 residues. The CDR3 region is CASSYLSNADGYTF. In DNA, the CDR3 is TGTGCCAGCAGTTATTTGAGCAACGCTGATGGCTACACCTTC.

The sample holds a few counts of this clonotype. The genes are TRBV4-3 and TRBJ2-7; 16 positions agree with TRBD2. This CDR3 region has 18 residues. The germline V gene has CDR1 LGHNA and CDR2 YSLEER. J lost 4 bases, V lost 1 base, and 7 bases had no gene match. This chain's CDR3 is CASSQAGTSGGAAYEQYF. DNA of the CDR3: TGCGCCAGCAGCCAAGCTGGGACTAGCGGGGGGGCCGCTTACGAGCAGTACTTC.